The rows below give T cell receptor beta chains drawn from one sample of a study of response to subunit inactivated influenza vaccine. TCRdb processed the RT-PCR reads anew with MiXCR; each CDR3 protein has one entry. The repertoire has 500,000 to 600,000 distinct CDR3 sequences, approximately 12% of them found once; the top ten carry approximately 10%. This material consisted of PBMCs from blood, taken on the day of vaccination. These receptors were obtained from a man in his forties or fifties who received an inactivated influenza vaccine. Both conserved end residues are part of each CDR3. A D gene is named only where the DNA matches it firmly. Expanded clones get a size class; other rows say once, few or many, or leave the size out.

j_call | clone_size | d_call | v_call | cdr3_aa | cdr3_nt
TRBJ2-7 | many | NA | TRBV11-2 | CASSFYWGRGQYEQYF | TGTGCCAGCAGTTTTTATTGGGGCAGGGGTCAGTACGAGCAGTACTTC
TRBJ2-7 | NA | TRBD2 | TRBV11-2 | CASSPFGGGDPYEQYF | TGTGCCAGCAGCCCCTTTGGCGGGGGGGATCCCTACGAGCAGTACTTC
TRBJ2-5 | many | NA | TRBV24-1 | CATTGPIGETQYF | TGTGCCACCACGGGTCCAATCGGGGAGACCCAGTACTTC
TRBJ2-3 | NA | TRBD2 | TRBV11-2 | CASSSGDYMSTDTQYF | TGTGCCAGCAGCTCGGGGGACTATATGAGCACAGATACGCAGTATTTT
TRBJ1-2 | few | TRBD1 | TRBV7-9 | CASSFARQGRDGYTF | TGTGCCAGCAGCTTTGCAAGACAGGGGCGAGATGGCTACACCTTC
TRBJ2-2 | NA | TRBD2 | TRBV28 | CASSTGASGSTGELFF | TGTGCCAGCAGCACCGGGGCTAGCGGGAGCACCGGGGAGCTGTTTTTT
TRBJ2-7 | few | NA | TRBV11-3 | CASSFGPKDEQYF | TGTGCCAGCAGCTTTGGGCCTAAGGACGAGCAGTACTTC
TRBJ1-5 | many | TRBD1 | TRBV10-3 | CATQGTGRANQPQHF | TGTGCCACTCAAGGGACAGGGAGGGCTAATCAGCCCCAGCATTTT
TRBJ2-1 | few | TRBD2 | TRBV7-2 | CASSSPERGGLTEQFF | TGTGCCAGCAGCTCCCCTGAGCGGGGGGGCCTCACTGAGCAGTTCTTC
TRBJ1-5 | NA | NA | TRBV4-1 | CASSLISLNQPQHF | TGCGCCAGCAGCCTAATCAGTCTCAATCAGCCCCAGCATTTT
TRBJ2-1 | NA | TRBD2 | TRBV10-3 | CATAGLAGGPNEQFF | TGTGCCACCGCCGGACTAGCGGGAGGGCCGAATGAGCAGTTCTTC
TRBJ2-1 | NA | TRBD2 | TRBV6-2/TRBV6-3 | CASRFSGRGTYNEQFF | TGTGCCAGCAGGTTTAGCGGGAGGGGCACCTACAATGAGCAGTTCTTC
TRBJ2-7 | NA | TRBD1 | TRBV28 | CASSLQGEGYEQYF | TGTGCCAGCAGTTTGCAGGGGGAAGGCTACGAGCAGTACTTC
TRBJ1-5 | NA | TRBD1 | TRBV11-2 | CASSFRQLTGGPYQPQHF | TGTGCCAGCAGCTTCCGACAACTGACAGGGGGGCCCTATCAGCCCCAGCATTTT
TRBJ2-7 | many | TRBD1 | TRBV7-2 | CASSSRQGTYEQYF | TGTGCCAGCAGTAGCCGACAGGGAACCTACGAGCAGTACTTC
TRBJ2-5 | NA | NA | TRBV25-1 | CASRGGPEETQYF | TGTGCCAGCAGGGGGGGCCCAGAGGAGACCCAGTACTTC
TRBJ2-2 | NA | NA | TRBV20-1 | CSAAAGHDITGELFF | TGCAGTGCCGCAGCAGGACACGATATCACCGGGGAGCTGTTTTTT
TRBJ2-3 | few | TRBD2 | TRBV2 | CASRPGTSGGGGTDTQYF | TGTGCCAGCAGACCCGGGACTAGCGGGGGAGGAGGCACAGATACGCAGTATTTT
TRBJ2-2 | NA | NA | TRBV7-6 | CASSFWTANTGELFF | TGTGCCAGCAGCTTTTGGACAGCGAACACCGGGGAGCTGTTTTTT
TRBJ2-3 | NA | TRBD2 | TRBV9 | CASSVVPLAGVGKDTQYF | TGTGCCAGCAGCGTAGTCCCCCTAGCGGGAGTGGGAAAAGACACGCAGTATTTT
TRBJ2-3 | NA | TRBD2 | TRBV11-2 | CASSPYLVAGGADTQYF | TGTGCCAGCAGCCCATACTTGGTGGCGGGAGGGGCAGATACGCAGTATTTT
TRBJ2-5 | NA | NA | TRBV6-5 | CASSSGLGQETQYF | TGTGCCAGCAGTTCGGGCCTAGGGCAAGAGACCCAGTACTTC
TRBJ1-1 | few | NA | TRBV30 | CAWSVLAAVAFF | TGTGCCTGGAGTGTTCTCGCTGCAGTAGCTTTCTTT
TRBJ2-2 | NA | NA | TRBV6-1 | CASSERAVTNTGELFF | TGTGCCAGCAGTGAAAGAGCGGTGACGAACACCGGGGAGCTGTTTTTT
TRBJ2-1 | NA | TRBD2 | TRBV24-1 | CATSPSGGDREQFF | TGTGCCACCAGTCCTAGCGGGGGGGATCGTGAGCAGTTCTTC
TRBJ2-3 | NA | NA | TRBV7-2 | CASSFTITDTQYF | TGTGCCAGCAGCTTTACTATTACAGATACGCAGTATTTT
TRBJ2-3 | many | TRBD2 | TRBV27 | CASSPRQRGTTDTQYF | TGTGCCAGCAGTCCCCGCCAGCGGGGCACCACAGATACGCAGTATTTT
TRBJ2-1 | few | TRBD1 | TRBV10-3 | CAISSDRLDEQFF | TGTGCCATCAGCTCGGACAGGCTGGATGAGCAGTTCTTC
TRBJ2-4 | few | NA | TRBV3-1 | CASPSLLAKNIQYF | TGTGCCAGCCCGAGTTTGCTAGCCAAAAACATTCAGTACTTC
TRBJ1-1 | NA | NA | TRBV3-1 | CASSHSGGEPAFF | TGTGCCAGCAGCCATTCTGGGGGCGAACCCGCTTTCTTT
TRBJ1-1 | few | NA | TRBV6-6 | CATTGGPEAFF | TGTGCCACTACGGGGGGGCCTGAAGCTTTCTTT
TRBJ2-1 | few | NA | TRBV2 | CASSDISSDNEQFF | TGTGCCAGCAGTGATATTTCGAGTGACAATGAGCAGTTCTTC
TRBJ2-2 | NA | TRBD1 | TRBV12-3/TRBV12-4 | CACRAGTGNVARNTGELFF | TGTGCCTGCAGGGCCGGGACAGGAAATGTTGCCAGAAACACCGGGGAGCTGTTTTTT
TRBJ2-5 | many | TRBD2 | TRBV9 | CASSVAGGQETQYF | TGTGCCAGCAGCGTAGCGGGGGGCCAAGAGACCCAGTACTTC
TRBJ2-7 | few | TRBD2 | TRBV5-1 | CASSLAREGAYEQYF | TGCGCCAGCAGCTTGGCCCGGGAGGGGGCCTACGAGCAGTACTTC
TRBJ2-1 | many | TRBD1 | TRBV29-1 | CSTESGTGRNEQFF | TGCAGCACTGAGAGCGGGACAGGGCGGAATGAGCAGTTCTTC
TRBJ2-3 | few | NA | TRBV28 | CASSLYNTDTQYF | TGTGCCAGCAGTTTATATAACACAGATACGCAGTATTTT
TRBJ2-1 | few | TRBD1 | TRBV20-1 | CSARSGQGYNEQFF | TGCAGTGCTAGGTCGGGACAGGGCTACAATGAGCAGTTCTTC
TRBJ2-3 | NA | TRBD2 | TRBV9 | CASSIGTSGSSDTQYF | TGTGCCAGCAGCATCGGGACTAGCGGGAGTTCGGATACGCAGTATTTT
TRBJ2-2 | many | NA | TRBV12-3/TRBV12-4 | CASNPSDNTGELFF | TGTGCCAGCAACCCGTCGGATAACACCGGGGAGCTGTTTTTT
TRBJ1-1 | NA | NA | TRBV3-1 | CASRQDSEAFF | TGTGCCAGCAGGCAGGATTCTGAAGCTTTCTTT
TRBJ2-2 | few | NA | TRBV10-3 | CAISQLGQGDTGELFF | TGTGCCATCAGTCAACTGGGGCAGGGCGACACCGGGGAGCTGTTTTTT
TRBJ2-1 | once | NA | TRBV12-3/TRBV12-4 | CASSSKWDEQFF | TGTGCCAGCAGTTCCAAGTGGGATGAGCAGTTCTTC
TRBJ2-5 | NA | NA | TRBV20-1 | CSARVLRGNQETQYF | TGCAGTGCTAGAGTTTTGCGGGGAAACCAAGAGACCCAGTACTTC
TRBJ2-3 | few | NA | TRBV7-8 | CASSLGRTAIDTQYF | TGTGCCAGCAGCTTAGGACGGACAGCCATAGATACGCAGTATTTT
TRBJ1-5 | few | TRBD1 | TRBV10-3 | CAISESGQGNQPQHF | TGTGCCATCAGTGAGTCAGGACAGGGCAATCAGCCCCAGCATTTT
TRBJ2-1 | NA | TRBD2 | TRBV6-2/TRBV6-3 | CASRPARLAGVDEQFF | TGTGCCAGCAGACCAGCCCGACTAGCGGGGGTGGATGAGCAGTTCTTC
TRBJ2-5 | many | NA | TRBV12-3/TRBV12-4 | CASQGLYQETQYF | TGTGCCAGTCAGGGTTTGTACCAAGAGACCCAGTACTTC
TRBJ2-7 | many | NA | TRBV4-3 | CASSHKTREQGSTWQYF | TGCGCCAGCAGCCACAAGACCCGGGAACAGGGATCCACTTGGCAGTACTTC
TRBJ2-2 | NA | TRBD2 | TRBV27 | CASSSRFGTSGGTGELFF | TGTGCCAGCAGTTCTCGCTTTGGGACCTCGGGGGGCACCGGGGAGCTGTTTTTT